These T cell receptor beta chains were read from a single sample in a study of T-cell memory formation after mild COVID-19. TCRdb analysed the 5' RACE reads with MiXCR anew, one entry per CDR3 protein. The table includes 560,000 or so distinct CDR3 sequences, around a sixth detected once. The sequenced sample consisted of PBMCs or a T cell subset sorted from them (not recorded which). The receptor set was obtained from an adult woman who had mild COVID-19 (a few samples of this study predate the infection). Cell type and time point are not known. The conserved cysteine and the conserved F or W are not part of the CDR3 here. Where a row states a size, it is once, few, many or the class of an expanded clone; other rows omit it.

clone_size: .
v_call: TRBV6-6
j_call: TRBJ1-3
cdr3_aa: ASSYGPGQGATGNTIY

clone_size: many
v_call: TRBV12-3/TRBV12-4
j_call: TRBJ2-7
cdr3_aa: ASSPRTGTYEQY

clone_size: .
v_call: TRBV4-1
j_call: TRBJ1-2
cdr3_aa: ASSEEGRASFGYT

clone_size: few
v_call: TRBV7-6
j_call: TRBJ2-7
cdr3_aa: ASSLYDGSYEQY

clone_size: .
v_call: TRBV12-3/TRBV12-4
j_call: TRBJ1-1
cdr3_aa: ASSWEDTEAF

clone_size: few
v_call: TRBV5-1
j_call: TRBJ2-7
cdr3_aa: ASSLWVLGAAYEQY

clone_size: .
v_call: TRBV5-1
j_call: TRBJ2-1
cdr3_aa: ASSVEFSGGIYNEQF

clone_size: .
v_call: TRBV12-3/TRBV12-4
j_call: TRBJ2-1
cdr3_aa: ASSSQITTSGNEQF

clone_size: few
v_call: TRBV19
j_call: TRBJ2-7
cdr3_aa: ASSTIAGGSDEQY

clone_size: .
v_call: TRBV6-6
j_call: TRBJ1-4
cdr3_aa: ASSYQAATNEKLF

clone_size: many
v_call: TRBV12-3/TRBV12-4
j_call: TRBJ2-7
cdr3_aa: ASSPRHGVYEQY

clone_size: few
v_call: TRBV11-2
j_call: TRBJ2-1
cdr3_aa: ASSTTYGGNEQF

clone_size: .
v_call: TRBV4-3
j_call: TRBJ2-7
cdr3_aa: ASSQGGGARTYEQY

clone_size: .
v_call: TRBV12-3/TRBV12-4
j_call: TRBJ1-1
cdr3_aa: ASSSWEDMNTEAF

clone_size: .
v_call: TRBV20-1
j_call: TRBJ2-1
cdr3_aa: SARDQVYNEQF

clone_size: few
v_call: TRBV12-3/TRBV12-4
j_call: TRBJ2-7
cdr3_aa: ASSSSGEPYEQY

clone_size: few
v_call: TRBV9
j_call: TRBJ2-5
cdr3_aa: ASSSGTGPGETQY

clone_size: .
v_call: TRBV19
j_call: TRBJ2-6
cdr3_aa: ASSTRTGSGSGANVLT

clone_size: few
v_call: TRBV15
j_call: TRBJ1-1
cdr3_aa: ATSPGQGPENTEAF

clone_size: few
v_call: TRBV5-1
j_call: TRBJ2-1
cdr3_aa: ASSRTVEQF

clone_size: .
v_call: TRBV24-1
j_call: TRBJ2-3
cdr3_aa: ATSDLLWDTQY

clone_size: few
v_call: TRBV6-1
j_call: TRBJ2-7
cdr3_aa: ASSNGGLGAYEQY

clone_size: .
v_call: TRBV7-2
j_call: TRBJ2-6
cdr3_aa: ASSASGTNSGANVLT

clone_size: few
v_call: TRBV10-3
j_call: TRBJ2-2
cdr3_aa: AISRTGVSGELF

clone_size: few
v_call: TRBV5-1
j_call: TRBJ1-1
cdr3_aa: ASSLAGTGINTEAF

clone_size: .
v_call: TRBV19
j_call: TRBJ2-3
cdr3_aa: ASSISYSTDTQY

clone_size: few
v_call: TRBV3-1
j_call: TRBJ1-2
cdr3_aa: ASSQGWTQAYGYT

clone_size: .
v_call: TRBV2
j_call: TRBJ1-1
cdr3_aa: ASSGEPEAF

clone_size: .
v_call: TRBV10-3
j_call: TRBJ2-5
cdr3_aa: AISEQGARGETQY

clone_size: .
v_call: TRBV3-1
j_call: TRBJ2-1
cdr3_aa: ASSHLNEQF

clone_size: .
v_call: TRBV12-3/TRBV12-4
j_call: TRBJ2-7
cdr3_aa: ASSFGTVYEQY

clone_size: few
v_call: TRBV6-5
j_call: TRBJ2-2
cdr3_aa: ASSYSHQGVNTGELF

clone_size: few
v_call: TRBV7-6
j_call: TRBJ2-5
cdr3_aa: ASSPDGGYRETQY

clone_size: .
v_call: TRBV5-1
j_call: TRBJ1-4
cdr3_aa: ASSPLDRVEKLF

clone_size: .
v_call: TRBV14
j_call: TRBJ2-3
cdr3_aa: ASSTRGLAGVPPSSTDTQY

clone_size: few
v_call: TRBV14
j_call: TRBJ2-3
cdr3_aa: ASSQEKFPGTQY

clone_size: many
v_call: TRBV7-3
j_call: TRBJ2-6
cdr3_aa: ASSPFSGANVLT

clone_size: once
v_call: TRBV4-2
j_call: TRBJ2-1
cdr3_aa: ASSQDYGGAYNEQF

clone_size: few
v_call: TRBV29-1
j_call: TRBJ2-7
cdr3_aa: SAASPAAGGNEQY

clone_size: .
v_call: TRBV2
j_call: TRBJ2-1
cdr3_aa: ASSPRLAGGYEQF

clone_size: few
v_call: TRBV12-3/TRBV12-4
j_call: TRBJ2-5
cdr3_aa: ASSGGGQIETQY

clone_size: few
v_call: TRBV7-9
j_call: TRBJ2-7
cdr3_aa: ASSLVSSPYEQY

clone_size: .
v_call: TRBV6-2/TRBV6-3
j_call: TRBJ2-7
cdr3_aa: ASSYLAYEQY

clone_size: .
v_call: TRBV5-1
j_call: TRBJ2-3
cdr3_aa: ASSPGQTSTDTQY

clone_size: few
v_call: TRBV5-4
j_call: TRBJ2-1
cdr3_aa: ASSFPGYIGYNEQF

clone_size: .
v_call: TRBV12-3/TRBV12-4
j_call: TRBJ1-2
cdr3_aa: DSSLALGYT

clone_size: .
v_call: TRBV11-2
j_call: TRBJ1-4
cdr3_aa: ASSHPTRREKLF

clone_size: few
v_call: TRBV12-3/TRBV12-4
j_call: TRBJ2-1
cdr3_aa: ASTLGLNEQF

clone_size: .
v_call: TRBV14
j_call: TRBJ2-1
cdr3_aa: ASSATGGISNEQF

clone_size: .
v_call: TRBV25-1
j_call: TRBJ1-1
cdr3_aa: ASQKYRDTEAF

clone_size: few
v_call: TRBV11-2
j_call: TRBJ2-1
cdr3_aa: ASSWAWTPNEQF

clone_size: .
v_call: TRBV5-1
j_call: TRBJ2-1
cdr3_aa: ASSAPGTGDPTQF

clone_size: few
v_call: TRBV12-3/TRBV12-4
j_call: TRBJ1-4
cdr3_aa: ASTLGTTNEKLF

clone_size: .
v_call: TRBV29-1
j_call: TRBJ2-2
cdr3_aa: SAVGTGWGSGELF

clone_size: .
v_call: TRBV20-1
j_call: TRBJ1-1
cdr3_aa: SAEGDRANTEAF

clone_size: .
v_call: TRBV24-1
j_call: TRBJ2-2
cdr3_aa: ATSDTVIAGIGGELF

clone_size: few
v_call: TRBV4-3
j_call: TRBJ2-7
cdr3_aa: ASSQVVAGGPYEQY

clone_size: .
v_call: TRBV9
j_call: TRBJ2-7
cdr3_aa: ASSGGGGQGMGEQY

clone_size: .
v_call: TRBV7-6
j_call: TRBJ2-1
cdr3_aa: ASSSNRGAYNEQF